A selection of T cell receptor beta chains follows, all from one sample in a study of blood T cell repertoires in COVID-19. Assay used: immunoSEQ multiplex PCR; TCRdb lists only in-frame clones, some missing. Of approximately 100,000 clones in the sample, over 75% were seen once. Input material: peripheral blood. These receptors originate from a human donor in a cohort sampled during active COVID-19. The CDR3 runs from the conserved cysteine through the conserved F or W.

v_call	j_call	cdr3_aa
TRBV6-5	TRBJ1-1	CASSYFMGQSNTEAFF
TRBV5-1	TRBJ2-3	CASSFTTGRQGTDTQYF
TRBV7-6	TRBJ1-6	CASSLEGGDYNSPLHF
TRBV4-2	TRBJ2-6	CASSQDRQGAAGANVLTF
TRBV14	TRBJ1-1	CASSQEGSYEAFF
TRBV30	TRBJ1-2	CAWSGQGAQYGYTF
TRBV5-1	TRBJ2-5	CASSPAGYQETQYF
TRBV5-4	TRBJ1-3	CASSAGRGGPDTIYF
TRBV7-3	TRBJ2-3	CASSWGQGPSTDTQYF
TRBV5-5	TRBJ1-6	CATGDRLSPLHF
TRBV19	TRBJ1-5	CASRASSGPPQHF
TRBV6-5	TRBJ2-7	CASGPSGRISYEQYF
TRBV3-1/TRBV3-2	TRBJ1-1	CASSQWNRATEAFF
TRBV5-8	TRBJ2-7	CASSFYSYEQYF
TRBV28	TRBJ2-1	CASTTGNHEQFF
TRBV19	TRBJ1-1	CASSISGFVTGPPAEAFF
TRBV2	TRBJ1-1	CASIPLDREAEAFF
TRBV6-5	TRBJ1-2	CASRTGQGADGYTF
TRBV12-3/TRBV12-4	TRBJ1-1	CASTTKANEAFF
TRBV6-5	TRBJ1-2	CASKRGQSLDYGYTF
TRBV7-9	TRBJ2-3	CASSPIKAGAFADTQYF
TRBV4-3	TRBJ2-7	CASSRLNGDEQYF
TRBV4-1	TRBJ1-6	CASSRMGSSYNSPLHF
TRBV5-1	TRBJ1-4	CASSSDSVATNEKLFF
TRBV7-2	TRBJ2-5	CASSSGTGGSETQYF
TRBV7-2	TRBJ2-6	CASSPNDRSSGANVLTF
TRBV5-6	TRBJ1-1	CASSSGQHNTEAFF
TRBV5-4	TRBJ2-5	CASSFRRGSGETQYF
TRBV4-2	TRBJ1-1	CASSQVLSGNTEAFF
TRBV4-1	TRBJ2-1	CASSSKYDYIEQFF
TRBV30	TRBJ2-1	CAWSVEKETEQFF